The entry below gives a single T cell receptor beta chain sequence along with its context. Its antigen is as yet unknown. The CDR3 has 12 residues. The V end was cut by 4 bases, the J end by 8 bases, with 6 bases between. Germline values: CDR1 MNHNS, CDR2 SASEGT. The assay was immunoSEQ multiplex PCR, and TCRdb's table has in-frame clones only and misses some. The sample includes 250,000 to 350,000 clones, 76% of them seen just once. The data belong to a study of cytotoxic CD8 clonotypes in ibrutinib-treated CLL. Study-level background: In all, around 10 patients were relapsed/refractory, roughly 15 were treatment-naive and 17 were IGHV unmutated.

Around 2 micrograms of genomic DNA (from cryopreserved PBMCs) were used for TCR beta libraries. The study's findings and limits: The clonality went up when patients responded to ibrutinib and dropped back toward baseline at progression. The public clonotypes identified were infrequent and showed contraction or stability on treatment.

The chain has TRBV6-1 and TRBJ1-6; D remains ambiguous. The sequence came from a human donor with chronic lymphocytic leukemia. The sequencing here drew on PBMCs, taken at disease progression, from a patient treated with ibrutinib. The CDR3 coding sequence is TGTGCCAGCAGTGTGATAGATTCACCCCTCCACTTT. Protein sequence: CASSVIDSPLHF.